This T cell receptor (beta chain) was captured by sequencing in a study of CD8+ T cells in alopecia areata. The CDR3 covers 14 residues. cDNA reverse transcribed from extracted RNA served as the sequencing template. Sequenced by immunoSEQ multiplex PCR; TCRdb stores in-frame clones only, minus some. The table includes under 150,000 clones, approximately 65% detected once. Sequencing was carried out using CD8+ T cells sorted from blood. This chain links TRBV21-1 with TRBJ1-5; TRBD1 is the table's D call and was not checked against the DNA. TRBV21-1 is tagged as a pseudogene. This receptor was obtained from a human donor in good health. The DNA for the CDR3 is TGTGCCAGCAGCAAGGAGCAGGGTGAGCAGCCCCAGCATTTT. Amino acid sequence: CASSKEQGEQPQHF.